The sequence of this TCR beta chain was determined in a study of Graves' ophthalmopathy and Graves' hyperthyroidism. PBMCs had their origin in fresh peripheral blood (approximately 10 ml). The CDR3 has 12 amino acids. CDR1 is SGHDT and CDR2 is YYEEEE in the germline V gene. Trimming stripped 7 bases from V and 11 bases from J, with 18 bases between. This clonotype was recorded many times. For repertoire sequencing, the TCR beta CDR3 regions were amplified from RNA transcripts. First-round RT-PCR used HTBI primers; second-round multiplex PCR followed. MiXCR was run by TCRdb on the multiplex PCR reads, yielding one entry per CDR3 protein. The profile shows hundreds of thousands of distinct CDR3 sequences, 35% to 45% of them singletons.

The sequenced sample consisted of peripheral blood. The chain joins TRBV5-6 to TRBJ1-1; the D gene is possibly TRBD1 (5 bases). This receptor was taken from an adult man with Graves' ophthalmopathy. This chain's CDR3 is CASGPRGLNAFF. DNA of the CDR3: TGTGCCAGCGGACCTCGGGGACTAAACGCTTTCTTT.